This TCR beta chain was recovered during a study of blood T cell repertoires in COVID-19. The V gene lost 8 bases and the J gene lost 4 bases, with 13 bases spanning the gap. Germline CDR1 is SGHTA and CDR2 is FQGTGA. This CDR3 contains 13 residues. Per the authors' pipeline: Reference gene primer amplification gave estimated nucleated cell counts. Using immunoSEQ multiplex PCR, the repertoire was profiled, and TCRdb retains in-frame clones only, with some absent. That table supplies the V and J calls and clone size; D and trimming were determined from the DNA. The sample records roughly 150,000 clones, 70% to 90% being singletons.

The rearrangement uses TRBV7-3 and TRBJ2-3, with D possibly TRBD2 on 5 matching bases. This clonotype originated in a woman aged 55-69 years with COVID-19, enrolled during active disease. The sequencing sample was made of peripheral blood. The CDR3 sequence is CASRRDPADTQYF. Here the CDR3 DNA reads TGTGCCAGCCGTCGGGATCCTGCAGATACGCAGTATTTT.